One and the same sample provided the 9 T cell receptor beta chains below, sequenced in a study of patients and donors after allogeneic stem cell transplantation. TCRdb reprocessed the RT-PCR reads with MiXCR, giving one entry per CDR3 protein. The repertoire has roughly 200,000 distinct CDR3 sequences, about 37% of them found once; the top ten carry around a tenth. Sequencing was carried out using blood, either unsorted or a sorted T cell fraction (not recorded which). The receptors here all came from a human donor who was either an allogeneic HSCT recipient or a stem cell or donor lymphocyte infusion donor (not recorded which). It is not recorded whose cells these are; they may come from a transplant donor.

This clonotype was seen only a few times. The V and J genes are TRBV7-7 and TRBJ2-6; D might be TRBD1 (6 bases). CDR3 size: 19 residues. V lost 6 bases and J 0 bases, leaving 21 bases between the germline ends. Germline V lookup: CDR1 SSHAT, CDR2 FNYEAQ (reference sequence). The CDR3 is CASSSELPGHLSGANVLTF. The CDR3 DNA follows: TGTGCCAGCAGTTCCGAATTACCGGGACACCTCTCTGGGGCCAACGTCCTGACTTTC.

The V call is TRBV29-1, the J call TRBJ2-7; D is ambiguous. The V gene's germline CDR1 is SQVTM and CDR2 ANQGSEA. The length of the CDR3 is 12 residues. The V gene lost 6 bases and the J gene lost 4 bases, with 13 bases spanning the gap. CDR3 bases: TGCAGCGTGACGACGGTGTCGTACGAGCAGTACTTC. Its protein product is CSVTTVSYEQYF.

The chain is built from TRBV29-1 and TRBJ1-1, with a possible D match to TRBD1 (5 bases). Looked up from germline, CDR1 is SQVTM and CDR2 is ANQGSEA. Trimming pared 5 bases from V and 5 bases from J, leaving 15 bases between. The CDR3 contains 13 residues. This CDR3 reads CSVRGRAKTEAFF. DNA for the CDR3: TGCAGCGTTCGGGGCAGGGCCAAGACTGAAGCTTTCTTT.

This clonotype was counted a few times. The chain couples TRBV29-1 to TRBJ1-5; possibly TRBD1 for D (6 bases). The CDR3 runs to 13 residues. Germline V CDR1 and CDR2: SQVTM, ANQGSEA. Trimming shortened V by 7 bases and J by 0 bases, and 10 bases separated the two germline ends. CDR3 in amino acids: CSERGFSNQPQHF. The DNA of the CDR3 is TGCAGCGAGAGGGGGTTTAGCAATCAGCCCCAGCATTTT.

The chain combines TRBV7-2 with TRBJ2-2, with D tentatively TRBD2 (5 bases). Trimming took 1 base from V and 6 from J, leaving 15 bases between them. Germline CDR1 reads SGHTA; CDR2 reads FQGNSA. The CDR3 spans 16 residues. This CDR3 is CASSLVERAVAGELFF. CDR3 bases: TGTGCCAGCAGCTTAGTCGAAAGAGCGGTGGCCGGGGAGCTGTTTTTT.

V and J are TRBV5-1 and TRBJ2-7; D call uncertain. CDR1 is SGHRS, CDR2 YFSETQ, per germline. The CDR3 is made up of 13 amino acids. V lost 0 bases and J lost 3, with 7 bases in between. The CDR3 sequence is CASSLVMGYEQYF. CDR3 DNA: TGCGCCAGCAGCTTGGTAATGGGCTACGAGCAGTACTTC. Using reference TRBV5-1 and TRBJ2-7 for the parts outside the CDR3, the full variable domain is KAGVTQTPRYLIKTRGQQVTLSCSPISGHRSVSWYQQTPGQGLQFLFEYFSETQRNKGNFPGRFSGRQFSNSRSEMNVSTLELGDSALYLCASSLVMGYEQYFGPGTRLTVT.

This clonotype turned up a few times. This chain connects TRBV7-9 to TRBJ2-5; no definite D call. The CDR3 totals 13 residues. Germline CDR1 is SEHNR and CDR2 is FQNEAQ (reference sequence). The V and J ends lost 1 base and 10 bases respectively, with 13 bases between them. CDR3 in DNA: TGTGCCAGCAGCTTAGACTACCACCGACGCCAGTACTTC. Its protein is CASSLDYHRRQYF.

This clonotype appeared a few times. V usage is TRBV28 and J usage is TRBJ1-5, with D possibly being TRBD1 (5 bases). Trimming stripped 2 bases from V and 2 bases from J, with 13 bases between. CDR3 length: 16 amino acids. Germline V gene data show CDR1 as MDHEN and CDR2 as SYDVKM. CDR3 sequence reads: CASSLRVLGGNQPQHF. The DNA of the CDR3 is TGTGCCAGCAGTTTACGGGTCTTGGGGGGCAATCAGCCCCAGCATTTT. The complete variable domain, with remaining parts taken from reference TRBV28 and TRBJ1-5, reads DVKVTQSSRYLVKRTGEKVFLECVQDMDHENMFWYRQDPGLGLRLIYFSYDVKMKEKGDIPEGYSVSREKKERFSLILESASTNQTSMYLCASSLRVLGGNQPQHFGDGTRLSIL.

This clonotype came up a few times. CDR3 nucleotide sequence: TGTGCCAGCAGCCGGGACAGCTATACCGGGGAGCTGTTTTTT. It specifies CASSRDSYTGELFF. The V call is TRBV7-3, the J call TRBJ2-2, with 7 bases identical to TRBD1. This CDR3 is built from 14 residues. Germline V gene sequence: CDR1 SGHTA, CDR2 FQGTGA. Unmatched junction bases numbered 5, after V lost 5 bases and J lost 5 bases. The variable domain in full, with the rest retrieved from reference TRBV7-3 and TRBJ2-2, is GAGVSQTPSNKVTEKGKYVELRCDPISGHTALYWYRQSLGQGPEFLIYFQGTGAADDSGLPNDRFFAVRPEGSVSTLKIQRTERGDSAVYLCASSRDSYTGELFFGEGSRLTVL.